This T cell receptor (beta chain) was sequenced for a study of cytomegalovirus exposure and HLA in healthy donors. Across the study: Previous work identified roughly 120 million unique TCR beta sequences from 150 million to 200 million T cells.

The V and J ends lost 7 bases and 8 bases respectively, with 14 bases between them. Per germline, CDR1 LNHDA and CDR2 SQIVND (reference sequence). CDR3 length: 13 amino acids. Use of 60 Vbeta and 13 Jbeta primers characterized the PCR. Repertoires were generated with immunoSEQ multiplex PCR, while TCRdb's copy carries only in-frame clones and drops some. The sample shows some 200,000 clones, approximately 67% of them seen only once. The sequenced sample was PBMCs. This sequence was found in a man aged 35 to 55 in good health and CMV-seronegative. The genes are TRBV19 and TRBJ1-4; possibly TRBD1 for D (6 bases). CDR3 loop: CASTQITGEKLFF. CDR3 DNA: TGTGCCAGTACCCAAATCACAGGGGAAAAACTGTTTTTT.